One and the same sample provided the 6 T cell receptor beta chains below, sequenced in a study of blood T cell repertoires in COVID-19. Only in-frame clones appear in the TCRdb table, and some are missing; sequencing was by immunoSEQ multiplex PCR. The sample comprises about 240,000 clones, about 82% of which are singletons, and more than 9% rests with the top ten. Sequences were obtained from peripheral blood. These receptors all come from a man aged 80 or over with acute or convalescent COVID-19.

This clone was detected only once. The rearrangement joins TRBV7-6 to TRBJ2-1; 14 bases match TRBD2. CDR1 SGHVS and CDR2 FNYEAQ come from the germline V gene. The CDR3 sequence is 18 residues long. With 5 bases clipped from V and 7 bases from J, the junction kept 13 bases outside the gene matches. CDR3 coding DNA: TGTGCCAGCAGCCGCACGACTAGCGGGGGGGCCGGTGGGAATGAGCAGTTCTTC. Amino acid sequence: CASSRTTSGGAGGNEQFF.

About this clone itself: In the same sample, other DNA sequences code for this CDR3. This sequence joins TRBV6-5 and TRBJ1-2, with D possibly being TRBD1 (5 bases). Germline V lookup: CDR1 MNHEY, CDR2 SVGAGI. The CDR3 totals 12 residues. Trimming removed 0 bases at V and 8 bases at J, with 7 bases between. The CDR3 loop reads CASSYSGVGYTF. The CDR3 bases are TGTGCCAGCAGTTACTCAGGGGTAGGCTACACCTTC.

The genes are TRBV19 and TRBJ1-5, with unresolved D. V lost 2 bases to trimming and J lost 0 bases, with 8 bases between them. The CDR3 runs to 15 residues. Germline V gene data show CDR1 as LNHDA and CDR2 as SQIVND (reference sequence). CDR3 nucleotides: TGTGCCAGTAGTATAACGCGCTATAGCAATCAGCCCCAGCATTTT. It yields the protein CASSITRYSNQPQHF.

J is TRBJ2-2 and V is TRBV6-5; D is perhaps TRBD2 (6 bases). Trimming took 6 bases from V and 5 from J, leaving 10 bases between them. The germline gives CDR1 MNHEY, CDR2 SVGAGI. The CDR3 runs 13 residues. The CDR3 DNA reads as TGTGCCAGCAGGCTGACTAGTACCGGGGAGCTGTTTTTT. Translated: CASRLTSTGELFF.

The chain has TRBV5-1 and TRBJ2-1; TRBD2 matches 11 bases. V shed 0 bases and J 8 bases; nucleotides not matched to a gene: 4. Germline V gene sequence: CDR1 SGHRS, CDR2 YFSETQ. The CDR3 length is 15 residues. CDR3 sequence (DNA): TGCGCCAGCAGCTTGGCACTAGCGGGAGATGATGAGCAGTTCTTC. It encodes CASSLALAGDDEQFF.

This clone was picked up a small number of times. The chain carries TRBV5-4 and TRBJ1-2; 8 bases line up with TRBD1. Germline CDR1 reads SGHNT; CDR2 reads YYREEE (reference sequence). V was clipped by 4 bases and J by 2 bases; unmatched bases: 4. The CDR3 is 14 residues long. The CDR3 nucleotides read TGTGCCAGCAGCCCCCGGACAGGGAACTATGGCTACACCTTC. Translating gives CASSPRTGNYGYTF.